Its frequency marks the clone carrying this T cell receptor (beta chain) as medium-sized (0.01 to 0.1%). Its matching antigen is unknown. Multiplex touch-down PCR amplified TRB using TRB-A and TRB-B pools in one tube. After re-calling the multiplex PCR reads, TCRdb lists one entry per CDR3 protein, DNA absent. Its table lists about 1,900 distinct CDR3 sequences. Tens of thousands of genome equivalents of blood DNA were amplified for TRB. The data originate from a study of T cell clusters in autoimmune cytopenias. The study's findings and limits: Active autoimmune hepatitis patients had approximately 3.2-fold fewer exclusive TRB clusters than healthy donors. Comparing secondary cytopenia with chronic lymphocytic leukemia showed no cluster-lack signature, apparently masked by lymphoma repertoire. The T cell clusters were defined only in silico, without experimental functional validation.

CDR1 and CDR2 from the germline V gene are SQVTM and ANQGSEA. This CDR3 contains 13 residues. The sequence came from a human donor with an autoimmune cytopenia, with autoimmune hepatitis or in good health (not recorded which). V and J are TRBV29-1 and TRBJ1-3; TCRdb's D gene call, TRBD1, goes unchecked for lack of DNA. The specimen sequenced was peripheral blood. CDR3 region: CSVEPVAGDTIYF.